This T cell receptor (beta chain) was sequenced during a study of blood T cell repertoires in COVID-19. Study background: Acute-phase and convalescent COVID-19 samples originated in the United States, Italy and Spain. Sample material is recorded as cDNA or gDNA derived from T cells, B-cell-depleted T cells, or PBMCs.

CDR1 SGHKS and CDR2 YYEKEE come from the germline V gene (reference sequence). Trimming left V 0 bases short and J 4 bases short, with 11 bases between. CDR3 length: 15 residues. Seattle-derived patients entered the study during active infection and were followed longitudinally. Authors' data handling: It was from reference gene primer amplification that nucleated cell counts were estimated. Assay: immunoSEQ multiplex PCR; the TCRdb copy retains only in-frame clones and omits some. The V and J calls and clone size were taken over from that table, and D and trimming were inferred from the DNA. This table has 12,000 or so clones, 71% appearing once.

Sequencing input: peripheral blood. V usage is TRBV5-5 and J usage is TRBJ2-1; perhaps TRBD1 as D (6 bases). This clonotype originated in a man in his 60s with COVID-19, enrolled during active disease. CDR3 sequence: CASSLAGTPYNEQFF. In nucleotides, the CDR3 is TGTGCCAGCAGCTTGGCCGGGACACCTTACAATGAGCAGTTCTTC.